This T cell receptor beta chain emerged from a study of metastatic and nonmetastatic thyroid tumors. Study-wide context: The comparison covered peripheral blood and tumor or nodule tissue in malignant and benign thyroid patients.

Each patient came to thyroid surgery without any prior treatment (of any kind). Study-wide findings and caveats: Compared with benign nodules, malignant thyroid tumors were reported to have significantly higher TCR beta diversity in both blood and tumor.

This clone was seen a few times. Its antigen is currently unknown. A much larger clonotype is one base distant, so this may be a read error. The CDR3 covers 15 residues. The ends lost 5 bases at V and 5 bases at J; junction bases unmatched: 12. CDR1 and CDR2 from the germline V gene are MNHNS and SASEGT. Authors' processing steps: The distant-metastasis classifier for papillary thyroid cancer was built from CDR3 differences across clinicopathological groups. TCRdb re-called the PCR reads via MiXCR. TCRdb's processing, not the authors' own work, is the source of the V and J calls. The sample yields about 70,000 clones, about 17% seen once.

This sequence joins TRBV6-1 and TRBJ2-7; 7 nucleotides align to TRBD1. The TCR originated in a female donor with papillary thyroid cancer or a benign thyroid nodule (not recorded which). Some clones in this sample may be carry-over from other donors' samples. The specimen was blood. CDR3 region: CASSPGDRIRNEQYF. Written as DNA, the CDR3 is TGTGCCAGCAGTCCCGGGGACAGAATCAGAAACGAGCAGTACTTC.